The rows below give T cell receptor beta chains drawn from one sample of a study of shared clonotypes between healthy human individuals. Repertoires were generated with immunoSEQ multiplex PCR, while TCRdb's copy carries only in-frame clones and drops some. This sample has under 600,000 clones, with approximately 97% found just once. Sequencing was done on a sample of naive CD4+ T cells sorted from blood. The receptors here all came from a young woman in good health. CDR3s include the opening cysteine and the closing phenylalanine or tryptophan. A D gene is named only where the DNA matches it firmly. Size tells how often a clone was seen (once, few, many) or the class of an expanded clone, and some rows leave it out.

clone_size | d_call | j_call | v_call | cdr3_length | cdr3_aa | cdr3_nt
few | TRBD2 | TRBJ2-7 | TRBV6-4 | 12 | CASSELAGWQYF | TGTGCCAGCAGTGAGCTAGCGGGGTGGCAGTACTTC
- | - | TRBJ1-4 | TRBV5-1 | 15 | CASSLAGAPNEKLFF | TGCGCCAGCAGCTTGGCCGGGGCTCCTAATGAAAAACTGTTTTTT
- | - | TRBJ2-7 | TRBV7-2 | 12 | CASRGDPYEQYF | TGTGCCAGCAGGGGAGACCCGTACGAGCAGTACTTC
once | TRBD1 | TRBJ1-1 | TRBV5-1 | 14 | CASSQDRVVTEAFF | TGCGCCAGCAGTCAGGACAGGGTGGTAACTGAAGCTTTCTTT
- | TRBD2 | TRBJ2-1 | TRBV5-4 | 18 | CASSWGPSGSPRYNEQFF | TGTGCCAGCAGCTGGGGCCCTAGCGGGAGTCCCCGCTACAATGAGCAGTTCTTC
- | - | TRBJ2-1 | TRBV4-1 | 17 | CASSQEPAPSSYNEQFF | TGCGCCAGCAGCCAAGAGCCTGCACCGAGCTCCTACAATGAGCAGTTCTTC
- | TRBD2 | TRBJ2-7 | TRBV5-1 | 17 | CASSLSNGRASEYEQYF | TGCGCCAGCAGCTTGAGTAACGGGAGGGCCTCCGAGTACGAGCAGTACTTC
- | TRBD1 | TRBJ2-5 | TRBV7-9 | 14 | CASSLAGTEETQYF | TGTGCCAGCAGCTTAGCAGGGACAGAAGAGACCCAGTACTTC
- | - | TRBJ2-5 | TRBV4-1 | 13 | CASSRGPQETQYF | TGCGCCAGCAGCCGAGGACCCCAAGAGACCCAGTACTTC
once | - | TRBJ1-1 | TRBV18 | 17 | CASSRNQDSQVNTEAFF | TGTGCCAGCTCACGAAACCAAGATTCTCAGGTTAACACTGAAGCTTTCTTT
- | TRBD1 | TRBJ2-1 | TRBV7-9 | 15 | CASSLAGQGYNEQFF | TGTGCCAGCAGCTTAGCGGGACAGGGTTACAATGAGCAGTTCTTC
- | TRBD2 | TRBJ2-7 | TRBV7-2 | 15 | CASSFHSSGDYEQYF | TGTGCCAGCAGCTTTCACTCCAGCGGGGACTACGAGCAGTACTTC
- | - | TRBJ1-1 | TRBV6-5 | 12 | CASSLAGTEAFF | TGTGCCAGCAGCCTCGCCGGGACTGAAGCTTTCTTT
- | - | TRBJ1-4 | TRBV18 | 17 | CASSYDRPSRTNEKLFF | TGTGCCAGCTCGTATGACAGGCCCTCCAGAACTAATGAAAAACTGTTTTTT
- | - | TRBJ2-6 | TRBV7-8 | 16 | CASSSYRDSGANVLTF | TGTGCCAGCAGCTCTTACAGGGACTCTGGGGCCAACGTCCTGACTTTC
- | TRBD2 | TRBJ2-7 | TRBV10-3 | 17 | CAISEPGTSGSSYEQYF | TGTGCCATCAGTGAGCCGGGTACTAGCGGGAGCTCCTACGAGCAGTACTTC
- | - | TRBJ1-5 | TRBV5-8 | 15 | CASSLAQGGNQPQHF | TGTGCCAGCAGCTTGGCGCAGGGCGGCAATCAGCCCCAGCATTTT
- | - | TRBJ1-3 | TRBV28 | 18 | CASRSRGVGDLSGNTIYF | TGTGCCAGCAGATCGAGGGGGGTGGGAGACCTCTCTGGAAACACCATATATTTT
- | TRBD1 | TRBJ1-1 | TRBV6-5 | 13 | CASRFTGDTEAFF | TGTGCCAGCAGATTTACAGGGGACACTGAAGCTTTCTTT
- | TRBD2 | TRBJ2-7 | TRBV29-1 | 13 | CSVEGGRAQEQYF | TGCAGCGTTGAAGGCGGGAGGGCCCAGGAGCAGTACTTC
- | TRBD1 | TRBJ2-5 | TRBV5-1 | 13 | CASSGQGAGTQYF | TGCGCCAGCAGTGGACAGGGGGCTGGGACCCAGTACTTC
- | - | TRBJ1-5 | TRBV7-9 | 12 | CASSPEGQPQHF | TGTGCCAGCAGCCCGGAGGGGCAGCCCCAGCATTTT
- | - | TRBJ1-1 | TRBV19 | 16 | CASSPTRRRGSTEAFF | TGTGCCAGTAGCCCAACCCGACGGAGGGGTAGCACTGAAGCTTTCTTT
- | TRBD2 | TRBJ2-7 | TRBV2 | 14 | CASSGGRAGIEQYF | TGTGCCAGCAGTGGTGGGAGGGCCGGGATCGAGCAGTACTTC
- | - | TRBJ2-6 | TRBV27 | 14 | CASSLAAGANVLTF | TGTGCCAGCAGTTTGGCAGCCGGGGCCAACGTCCTGACTTTC
- | TRBD1 | TRBJ1-1 | TRBV5-1 | 14 | CASSWQGVNTEAFF | TGCGCCAGCAGCTGGCAGGGGGTGAACACTGAAGCTTTCTTT
- | - | TRBJ2-5 | TRBV5-4 | 14 | CASSLRKSRETQYF | TGTGCCAGCAGTCTCCGCAAGAGCAGGGAGACCCAGTACTTC
- | - | TRBJ2-7 | TRBV28 | 15 | CASSKQAPRDDEQYF | TGTGCCAGCAGCAAACAGGCCCCCCGGGACGACGAGCAGTACTTC
- | - | TRBJ2-7 | TRBV5-3 | 15 | CARSLLRGAGREQYF | TGTGCCAGAAGCTTACTTAGGGGAGCGGGTAGGGAGCAGTACTTC
- | - | TRBJ2-1 | TRBV5-4 | 15 | CASSLFQRNYNEQFF | TGTGCCAGCAGCTTGTTCCAGCGAAACTACAATGAGCAGTTCTTC
- | TRBD2 | TRBJ2-1 | TRBV5-1 | 14 | CASTPGLAENEQFF | TGCGCCAGTACCCCGGGACTAGCGGAAAATGAGCAGTTCTTC
- | TRBD2 | TRBJ2-5 | TRBV5-1 | 14 | CASTLAGGQETQYF | TGCGCCAGCACCCTAGCGGGAGGACAAGAGACCCAGTACTTC
once | - | TRBJ1-5 | TRBV7-8 | 13 | CASSSQINQPQHF | TGTGCCAGCAGCTCACAGATAAATCAGCCCCAGCATTTT
once | - | TRBJ2-7 | TRBV27 | 12 | CASSLSFGGLHF | TGTGCCAGCAGTTTATCGTTTGGGGGTCTACACTTC
- | - | TRBJ2-7 | TRBV10-1 | 10 | CAGEQYEQYF | TGCGCCGGAGAGCAGTACGAGCAGTACTTC
- | - | TRBJ1-2 | TRBV6-1 | 16 | CASSAGGSYANYGYTF | TGTGCCAGCAGTGCAGGCGGCAGCTACGCTAACTATGGCTACACCTTC